This TCR beta chain was recovered during a study of T cells after yellow fever vaccination. The CDR3 is 14 residues long. The V segment lost 2 bases and the J segment 3 bases; nucleotides outside the gene matches: 1. Germline lookup yields CDR1 SGHVS and CDR2 FQNEAQ. Using its own MiXCR run on the 5' RACE reads, TCRdb lists one record per CDR3 protein. Among 500,000 to 550,000 distinct CDR3 sequences, roughly 22% were seen once, and the ten largest hold about 15%. This chain connects TRBV7-8 to TRBJ2-1; 7 nucleotides line up with TRBD2. Material: PBMCs, obtained 21 days after the first yellow fever vaccination. The sequence was obtained from a man younger than 35 who received the YFV17D yellow fever vaccine. CDR3 coding DNA: TGTGCCAGCAGCTTACTAGCGGTCTACAATGAGCAGTTCTTC. This codes for CASSLLAVYNEQFF.